This T cell receptor (beta chain) was recovered during a study of STAT5B mutations in CD4+ large granular lymphocyte leukemia. Here immunoSEQ multiplex PCR was the method, and the copy in TCRdb shows in-frame clones only, minus some. The sample consists of approximately 32,000 clones, roughly 88% of them appearing once. Buffy coats from healthy blood donors served as controls. As regards this clone: What it binds is unknown.

There are 16 residues in the CDR3. The V and J ends lost 4 bases and 5 bases respectively, with 18 bases between them. The germline V gene encodes CDR1 SGHTA and CDR2 FQGNSA. Study results and limitations: TRBV06-family usage was enriched in top patient clones (8/27) versus controls (2/35). Main leukemic clonotypes were patient-specific, but roughly 25% appeared at low frequency elsewhere.

The TCR was taken from a human donor in good health. The sample comprised CD4+ T cells from blood buffy coats. The chain recombines TRBV7-2 with TRBJ2-1; D is perhaps TRBD1 (5 bases). The CDR3: CASSSPLQENNNEQFF. Here the CDR3 DNA reads TGTGCCAGCAGCTCACCCCTACAGGAGAATAACAATGAGCAGTTCTTC.